This T cell receptor (beta chain) is drawn from a study of patients and donors after allogeneic stem cell transplantation. V was trimmed by 3 bases and J by 4 bases, leaving 12 bases between them. Per germline, CDR1 SEHNR and CDR2 FQNEAQ (reference sequence). This CDR3 comprises 14 residues. One entry per CDR3 protein, called by TCRdb with MiXCR from the RT-PCR reads. The sample contains 410,000 or so distinct CDR3 sequences, under 20% of which appear only once. Specimen: blood, either unsorted or a sorted T cell fraction (not recorded which). This clonotype was sampled from a human donor who was either an allogeneic HSCT recipient or a stem cell or donor lymphocyte infusion donor (not recorded which). It is not recorded whose cells these are; they may come from a transplant donor. The genes are TRBV7-9 and TRBJ2-5, with D perhaps matching TRBD1 (6 bases). CDR3 loop: CASSLTGTIETQYF. In DNA, the CDR3 is TGTGCCAGCAGCTTGACCGGGACAATAGAGACCCAGTACTTC.